Shown below are 7 T cell receptor beta chains from a single sample sequenced in a study of T-cell memory formation after mild COVID-19. A single record per CDR3 protein comes from TCRdb applying MiXCR to the 5' RACE reads. The table includes approximately 100,000 distinct CDR3 sequences, under 15% detected once. Sequenced input: PBMCs or a T cell subset sorted from them (not recorded which). These receptors were obtained from an adult woman who had mild COVID-19 (a few samples of this study predate the infection). Cell type and time point are not known.

This clonotype was counted a few times. This chain connects TRBV27 to TRBJ2-1; D possibly uses TRBD1 or TRBD2 (5 bases each). Germline-derived CDR1 and CDR2 are MNHEY and SMNVEV (reference sequence). The CDR3 is 15 amino acids. The V end was cut by 3 bases, the J end by 9 bases, with 18 bases between. CDR3: CASSFTTGTRGEQFF. CDR3 nucleotide sequence: TGTGCCAGCAGTTTCACAACGGGGACCCGGGGTGAGCAGTTCTTC.

This chain joins TRBV5-1 and TRBJ1-1; 9 bases agree with TRBD1. The CDR3 is 18 residues long. Germline V lookup: CDR1 SGHRS, CDR2 YFSETQ. V lost 1 base and J lost 0; bases outside the gene matches: 10. The CDR3 region is CASSLYTGTGSVNTEAFF. CDR3 DNA: TGCGCCAGCAGCTTGTACACCGGGACAGGGTCTGTGAACACTGAAGCTTTCTTT.

The chain combines TRBV9 with TRBJ1-2; D ambiguous. Germline assignment: CDR1 SGDLS and CDR2 YYNGEE. V was shortened by 0 bases and J by 4 bases, with 10 bases between the two germline ends. CDR3 length: 14 residues. This CDR3 is CASSVDSPGYGYTF. The CDR3 coding sequence is TGTGCCAGCAGCGTAGACAGCCCGGGCTATGGCTACACCTTC.

This clonotype has more than one count but fewer than ten. The chain recombines TRBV30 with TRBJ2-3, with 7 nucleotides matching TRBD1. The V gene end was trimmed by 1 base and the J gene end by 2 bases; junction bases not matched to a gene: 6. Germline loops: CDR1 GTSNPN, CDR2 SVGIG (reference sequence). The CDR3 extends over 15 amino acids. CDR3 sequence (DNA): TGTGCCTGGAGTGAGGGCAGGGGGACCACAGATACGCAGTATTTT. This translates into CAWSEGRGTTDTQYF.

This clonotype was detected a few times. The V call is TRBV11-2, the J call TRBJ2-7, with 8 bases fitting TRBD1. V lost 5 bases and J lost 4; bases outside the gene matches: 10. Germline CDR1 reads SGHAT; CDR2 reads FQNNGV. This CDR3 comprises 15 residues. The CDR3 protein is CASSTDRVRIYEQYF. The CDR3 region has the DNA TGTGCCAGCAGCACGGACAGGGTCCGAATTTACGAGCAGTACTTC. The variable domain in full, completed from reference TRBV11-2 and TRBJ2-7, reads EAGVAQSPRYKIIEKRQSVAFWCNPISGHATLYWYQQILGQGPKLLIQFQNNGVVDDSQLPKDRFSAERLKGVDSTLKIQPAKLEDSAVYLCASSTDRVRIYEQYFGPGTRLTVT.

The rearrangement joins TRBV28 to TRBJ2-5; D could derive from TRBD1 or TRBD2 (5 bases each). The CDR3 consists of 16 residues. The germline V gene has CDR1 MDHEN and CDR2 SYDVKM. Trimming pared 5 bases from V and 1 base from J, leaving 17 bases between. For the CDR3, the DNA is TGTGCCAGCAGTCCTTCGTACGGGACCACCCAAGAGACCCAGTACTTC. Translation gives CASSPSYGTTQETQYF.

V is TRBV29-1 and J is TRBJ2-1; D might be TRBD1 (6 bases). The V and J ends lost 7 bases and 7 bases respectively, with 14 bases between them. Germline V gene lookup returns CDR1 SQVTM and CDR2 ANQGSEA. The CDR3 is 12 amino acids. The CDR3 coding sequence is TGCAGCGCCGAGTGGGGGCCTAATGAGCAGTTCTTC. This translates into CSAEWGPNEQFF.